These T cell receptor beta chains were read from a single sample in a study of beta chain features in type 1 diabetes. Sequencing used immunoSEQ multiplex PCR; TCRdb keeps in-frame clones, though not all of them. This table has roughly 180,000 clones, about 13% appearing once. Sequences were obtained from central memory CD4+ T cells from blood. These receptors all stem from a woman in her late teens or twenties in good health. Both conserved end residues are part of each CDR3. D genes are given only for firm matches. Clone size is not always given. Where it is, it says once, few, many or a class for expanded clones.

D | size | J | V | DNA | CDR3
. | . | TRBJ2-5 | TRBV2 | TGTGCCAGCAGTGAAGGCAGGAATGGCGAGACCCAGTACTTC | CASSEGRNGETQYF
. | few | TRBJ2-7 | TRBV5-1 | TGCGCCAGCAGCTTGGGCGGGACAGATTACGAGCAGTACTTC | CASSLGGTDYEQYF
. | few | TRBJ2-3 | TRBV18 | TGTGCCAGCTCACCACCGTCAACTAGCACAGATACGCAGTATTTT | CASSPPSTSTDTQYF
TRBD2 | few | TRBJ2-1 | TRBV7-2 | TGTGCCAGCAGCTTCCGGACTAGCGGGAGTGGGAATGAGCAGTTCTTC | CASSFRTSGSGNEQFF
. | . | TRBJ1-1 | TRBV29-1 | TGCAGCGTCCTCCTTCGATTGGGGAGGACTGAAGCTTTCTTT | CSVLLRLGRTEAFF
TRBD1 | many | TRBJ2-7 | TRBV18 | TGTGCCAGCTCACCGGGACAGGGGGGAATGTACGAGCAGTACTTC | CASSPGQGGMYEQYF
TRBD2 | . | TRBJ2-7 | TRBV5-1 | TGCGCCAGCAGCTTGGGAAGCGGGAGCTCCTACGAGCAGTACTTC | CASSLGSGSSYEQYF
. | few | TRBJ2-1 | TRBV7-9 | TGTGCCAGCGGCAGGGTAGTCCATGAGCAGTTCTTC | CASGRVVHEQFF
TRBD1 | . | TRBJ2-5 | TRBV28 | TGTGCCAGCAGTCTACGACAGGGTGGAGGAGAGACCCAGTACTTC | CASSLRQGGGETQYF
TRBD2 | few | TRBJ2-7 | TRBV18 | TGTGCCAGCTCAGCCGGGACTAGCGGGACCTACGAGCAGTACTTC | CASSAGTSGTYEQYF
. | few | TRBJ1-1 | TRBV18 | TGTGCCAGCTCACCCTCTCAGGACACTGAAGCTTTCTTT | CASSPSQDTEAFF
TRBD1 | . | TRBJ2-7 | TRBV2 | TGTGCCAGCACCCCTAGACAGGGGAATTACGAGCAGTACTTC | CASTPRQGNYEQYF
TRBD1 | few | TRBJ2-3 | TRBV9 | TGTGCCAGCAGCCAGGGGGCAGATACGCAGTATTTT | CASSQGADTQYF
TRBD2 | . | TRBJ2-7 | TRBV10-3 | TGTGCCAGCAGATTAAGTGGGGGGGTCAACGAGCAGTACTTC | CASRLSGGVNEQYF
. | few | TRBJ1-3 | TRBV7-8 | TGTGCCTGTCGTCCAGGGGGAAACACCATATATTTT | CACRPGGNTIYF
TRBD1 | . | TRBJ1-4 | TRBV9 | TGTGCCAGCAGCGCCTCCGGGACAGGGGGTGAAAAACTGTTTTTT | CASSASGTGGEKLFF
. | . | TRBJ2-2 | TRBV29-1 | TGCAGCGTTGAAGGACAGTTGGTGGGCACCGGGGAGCTGTTTTTT | CSVEGQLVGTGELFF
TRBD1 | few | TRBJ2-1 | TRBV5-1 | TGCGCCAGCAGCCCCCGGGACAGCTCCTACAATGAGCAGTTCTTC | CASSPRDSSYNEQFF
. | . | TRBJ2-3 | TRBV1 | TGCACCAGCAGCCAGATCGGTCTAGCGGGAGGCACAGATACGCAGTATTTT | CTSSQIGLAGGTDTQYF
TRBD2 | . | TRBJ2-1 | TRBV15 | TGTGCCACCAGCAGAAACTTGATCGGGAGGGAGGGTGATGAGCAGTTCTTC | CATSRNLIGREGDEQFF
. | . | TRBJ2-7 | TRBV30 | TGTGCCTGGAGCCCCCTTGACAGTGATTCGGACGAGCAGTACTTC | CAWSPLDSDSDEQYF
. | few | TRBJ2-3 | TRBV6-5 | TGTGCCAGCAGTTGGAGGGAGGCGACAGATACGCAGTATTTT | CASSWREATDTQYF
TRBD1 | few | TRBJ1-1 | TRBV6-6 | TGTGCCAGCAGGCATGGACAGGTAGCCAATACTGAAGCTTTCTTT | CASRHGQVANTEAFF
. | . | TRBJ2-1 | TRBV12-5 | TGTGCTAGTGGTCGGCAGGGTTACAATGAGCAGTTCTTC | CASGRQGYNEQFF
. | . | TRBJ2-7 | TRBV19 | TGTGCCAGTAGTGGGGCGGGACAGACCTACGAGCAGTACTTC | CASSGAGQTYEQYF
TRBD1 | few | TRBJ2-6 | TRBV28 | TGTGCCAGCAGTTCCGGTCAGGGGGTCCACTCTGGGGCCAACGTCCTGACTTTC | CASSSGQGVHSGANVLTF
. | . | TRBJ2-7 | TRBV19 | TGTGCCAGTAGTATGGTAAGGGGGAAGCACGAGCAGTACTTC | CASSMVRGKHEQYF
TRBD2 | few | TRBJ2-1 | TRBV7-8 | TGTGCCAGCAGCAGCTCCGGGACTAGCGGCAATGAGCAGTTCTTC | CASSSSGTSGNEQFF
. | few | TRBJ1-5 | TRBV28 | TGTGCCAGCAACAGGAGGGATCAGCCCCAGCATTTT | CASNRRDQPQHF
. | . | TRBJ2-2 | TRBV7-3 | TGTGCCAGCAGCTCGGGGGAGATGAACACCGGGGAGCTGTTTTTT | CASSSGEMNTGELFF
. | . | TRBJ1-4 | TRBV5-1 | TGCGCCAGCAGCTTCACAGGGCAGGTCGAAAAACTGTTTTTT | CASSFTGQVEKLFF
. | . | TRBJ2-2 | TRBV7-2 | TGTGCCAGCCGCTCGATGGGCCCAACCGGGGAGCTGTTTTTT | CASRSMGPTGELFF
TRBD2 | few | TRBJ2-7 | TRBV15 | TGTGCCACCAGACGGAGCGGGACGCACTACGAGCAGTACTTC | CATRRSGTHYEQYF
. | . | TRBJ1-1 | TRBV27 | TGTGCCAGCAGTCTTATTACAGGGAGAGGGTACACTGAAGCTTTCTTT | CASSLITGRGYTEAFF
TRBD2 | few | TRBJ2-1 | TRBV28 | TGTGCCAGCAGTTTCCGCCGGGGCGGGGGCTACAATGAGCAGTTCTTC | CASSFRRGGGYNEQFF
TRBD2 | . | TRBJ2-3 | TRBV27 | TGTGCCAGCAGCGGGACTAGTCGGTCAGATACGCAGTATTTT | CASSGTSRSDTQYF
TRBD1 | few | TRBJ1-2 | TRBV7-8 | TGTGCCAGCAGCTTTACAGGGGCTGAGGGCTACACCTTC | CASSFTGAEGYTF
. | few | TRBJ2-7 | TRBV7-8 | TGTGCCAGCAGCTTCCAAGGGGATGTCGCCTACGAGCAGTACTTC | CASSFQGDVAYEQYF
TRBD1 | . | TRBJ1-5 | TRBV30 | TGTGCCTGGGCCGGACAGGGCAATCAGCCCCAGCATTTT | CAWAGQGNQPQHF
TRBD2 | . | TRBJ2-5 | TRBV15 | TGTGCCACCCGCAGAGTTAGCGGGACTCAGACCCAGTACTTC | CATRRVSGTQTQYF
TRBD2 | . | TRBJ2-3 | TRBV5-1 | TGCGCCAGCAGCTTGGGGATAGCGGGAGATGCAGATACGCAGTATTTT | CASSLGIAGDADTQYF
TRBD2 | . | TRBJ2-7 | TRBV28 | TGTGCCAGCGGCCCTAGCGGGATTGATTACGAGCAGTACTTC | CASGPSGIDYEQYF
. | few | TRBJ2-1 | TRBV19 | TGTGCCAGTAGTATTGGAGCGCTGGATGAGCAGTTCTTC | CASSIGALDEQFF
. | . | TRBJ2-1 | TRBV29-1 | TGCAGCGTTGAAAGCGGACTCTACAATGAGCAGTTCTTC | CSVESGLYNEQFF
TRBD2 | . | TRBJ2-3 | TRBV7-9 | TGTGCCAGCAGCTCCACCCTAGCGGGAGGCCCCCTTTATTTT | CASSSTLAGGPLYF
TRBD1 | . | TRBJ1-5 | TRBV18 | TGTGCCAGCTCACAACAGGGGAACAATCAGCCCCAGCATTTT | CASSQQGNNQPQHF
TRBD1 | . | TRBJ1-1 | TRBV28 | TGTGCCAGCAGCCCAGGGGGATCCGTCACTGAAGCTTTCTTT | CASSPGGSVTEAFF
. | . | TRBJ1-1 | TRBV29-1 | TGCAGCGTTTTCAGGGGACGAACTGAAGCTTTCTTT | CSVFRGRTEAFF
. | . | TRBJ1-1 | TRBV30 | TGTGCCTGGGCGAAGACAGCCAACACTGAAGCTTTCTTT | CAWAKTANTEAFF
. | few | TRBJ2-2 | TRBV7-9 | TGTGCCAGCAGCTTCTCTAGGAACACCGGGGAGCTGTTTTTT | CASSFSRNTGELFF
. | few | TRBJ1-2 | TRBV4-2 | TGTGCCAGCAGCCAAGCTACAGGGCAAGGCTACACCTTC | CASSQATGQGYTF
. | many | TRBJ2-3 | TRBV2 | TGTGCCAGCAGTGAAGGGGACTCTATCATGTACGGTACGCAGTATTTT | CASSEGDSIMYGTQYF
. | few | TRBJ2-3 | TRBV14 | TGTGCCAGCAGCCGATACGAAGAGCGGGATACGCAGTATTTT | CASSRYEERDTQYF
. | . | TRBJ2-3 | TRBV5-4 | TGTGCCAGCAGCCCGGACCGGGAACCTAGCACAGATACGCAGTATTTT | CASSPDREPSTDTQYF
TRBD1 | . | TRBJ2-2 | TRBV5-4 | TGTGCCACGGAAAAAGGGGGACAGGGTTACACCGGGGAGCTGTTTTTT | CATEKGGQGYTGELFF
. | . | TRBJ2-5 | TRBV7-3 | TGTGCCAGCAGCTTTATGCCCCCCGGGACATATCAAGAGACCCAGTACTTC | CASSFMPPGTYQETQYF
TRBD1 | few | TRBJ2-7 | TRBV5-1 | TGCGCCAGCACCATCTTGGGACAGGGAGACGAGCAGTACTTC | CASTILGQGDEQYF